This TCR beta chain was observed in a study of blood T cell repertoires in COVID-19. Turning to the study itself: COVID-19 samples from acute and convalescent phases originated in the United States, Italy and Spain. T cells, B-cell-depleted T cells, or PBMCs provided the cDNA or gDNA that served as material.

V lost 8 bases to trimming and J lost 2 bases, with 24 bases between them. The CDR3 extends over 16 amino acids. The V gene's germline CDR1 is GTSNPN and CDR2 SVGIG (reference sequence). Source study methods: Amplification with reference gene primers provided the estimates of nucleated cell counts. The assay was immunoSEQ multiplex PCR, and TCRdb's table has in-frame clones only and misses some. The D gene and trimming were derived from the DNA, and the V and J assignments and clone size from that table. The sample consists of 650,000 to 800,000 clones, approximately 90% of them appearing once. The sample taken for sequencing was peripheral blood. This chain links TRBV30 with TRBJ1-2, with D unresolved. This clonotype was sampled from a woman under 30 with acute or convalescent COVID-19. The DNA of the CDR3 is TGTGCCCGGGAACTTTTAGTCCCATCCCGCAACTATGGCTACACCTTC. Encoded protein: CARELLVPSRNYGYTF.